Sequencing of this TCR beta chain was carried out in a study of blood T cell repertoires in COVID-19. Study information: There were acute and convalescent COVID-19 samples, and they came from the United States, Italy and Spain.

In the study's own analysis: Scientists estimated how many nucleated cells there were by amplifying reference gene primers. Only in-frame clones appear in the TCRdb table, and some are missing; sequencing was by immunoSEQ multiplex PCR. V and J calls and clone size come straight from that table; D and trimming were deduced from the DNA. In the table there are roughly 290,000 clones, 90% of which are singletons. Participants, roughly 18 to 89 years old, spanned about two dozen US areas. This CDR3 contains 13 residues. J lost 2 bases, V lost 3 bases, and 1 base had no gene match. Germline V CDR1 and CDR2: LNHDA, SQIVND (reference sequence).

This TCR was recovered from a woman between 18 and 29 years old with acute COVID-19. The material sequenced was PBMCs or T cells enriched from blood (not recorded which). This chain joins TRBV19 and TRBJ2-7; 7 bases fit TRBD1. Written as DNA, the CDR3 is TGTGCCAGTAGTATTGGGACAGCCTACGAGCAGTACTTC. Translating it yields CASSIGTAYEQYF.